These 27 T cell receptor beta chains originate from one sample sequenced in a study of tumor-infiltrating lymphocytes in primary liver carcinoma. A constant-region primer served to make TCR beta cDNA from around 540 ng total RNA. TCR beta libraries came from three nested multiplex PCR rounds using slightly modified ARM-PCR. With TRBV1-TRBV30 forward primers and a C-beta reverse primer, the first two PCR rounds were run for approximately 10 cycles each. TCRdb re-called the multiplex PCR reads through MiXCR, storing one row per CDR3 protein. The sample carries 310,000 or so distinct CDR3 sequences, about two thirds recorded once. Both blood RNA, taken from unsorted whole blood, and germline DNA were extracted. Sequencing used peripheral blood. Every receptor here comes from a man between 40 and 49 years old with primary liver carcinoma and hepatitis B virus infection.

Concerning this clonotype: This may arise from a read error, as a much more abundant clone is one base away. The CDR3 loop reads CTSSYSATQYF. The CDR3 coding sequence is TGTACCAGCAGTTACTCCGCGACCCAGTACTTC. The chain couples TRBV6-5 to TRBJ2-5; D remains ambiguous. Germline loops: CDR1 MNHEY, CDR2 SVGAGI. This CDR3 has 11 amino acids.

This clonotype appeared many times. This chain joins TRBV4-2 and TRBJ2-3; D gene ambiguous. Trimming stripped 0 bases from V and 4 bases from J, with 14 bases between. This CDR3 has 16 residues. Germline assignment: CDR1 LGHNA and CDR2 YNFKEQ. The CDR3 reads CASSQDATPISDTQYF. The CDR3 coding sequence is TGTGCCAGCAGCCAAGACGCGACACCGATTTCAGATACGCAGTATTTT.

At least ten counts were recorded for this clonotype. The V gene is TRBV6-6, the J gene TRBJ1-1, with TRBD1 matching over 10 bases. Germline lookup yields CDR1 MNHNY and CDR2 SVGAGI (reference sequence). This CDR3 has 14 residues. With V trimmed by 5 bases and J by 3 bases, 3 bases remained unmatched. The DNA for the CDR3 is TGTGCCAGCAGTAAGGACAGGGGGTACACTGAAGCTTTCTTT. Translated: CASSKDRGYTEAFF.

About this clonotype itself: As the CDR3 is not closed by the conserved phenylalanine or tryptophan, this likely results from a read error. The CDR3 DNA follows: TGCAGCGTTGGCCTAACTAGCGGGAGGCCCCAAGAGACCCAGTACATC. This codes for CSVGLTSGRPQETQYI. The V gene is TRBV29-1, the J gene TRBJ2-5; 12 bases are shared with TRBD2. The germline V gene has CDR1 SQVTM and CDR2 ANQGSEA. V shed 4 bases, J shed 1 base, and the junction held 7 bases outside the gene matches. CDR3 length: 16 amino acids.

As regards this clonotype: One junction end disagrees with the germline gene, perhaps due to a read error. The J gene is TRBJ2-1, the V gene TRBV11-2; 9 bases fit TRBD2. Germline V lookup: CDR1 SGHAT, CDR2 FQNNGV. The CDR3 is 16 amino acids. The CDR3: CASSLGSAGGYNEHLF. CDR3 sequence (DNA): TGTGCCAGCAGCTTAGGGTCGGCGGGAGGGTACAATGAGCACTTGTTC.

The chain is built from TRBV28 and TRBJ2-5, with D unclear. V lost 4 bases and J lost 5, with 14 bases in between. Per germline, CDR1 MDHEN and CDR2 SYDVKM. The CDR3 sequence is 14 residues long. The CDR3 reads CASSSSAVLETQYF. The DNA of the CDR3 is TGTGCCAGCAGTTCATCGGCAGTCTTGGAGACCCAGTACTTC.

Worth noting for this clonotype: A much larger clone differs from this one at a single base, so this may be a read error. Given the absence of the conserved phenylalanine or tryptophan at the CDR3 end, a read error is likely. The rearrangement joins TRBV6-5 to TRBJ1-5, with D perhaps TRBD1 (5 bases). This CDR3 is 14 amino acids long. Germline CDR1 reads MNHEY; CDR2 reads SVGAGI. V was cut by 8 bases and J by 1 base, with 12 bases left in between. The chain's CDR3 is CASRDLLSNQPQHS. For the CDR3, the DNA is TGTGCCAGCCGGGACCTACTAAGCAATCAGCCCCAGCATTCT.

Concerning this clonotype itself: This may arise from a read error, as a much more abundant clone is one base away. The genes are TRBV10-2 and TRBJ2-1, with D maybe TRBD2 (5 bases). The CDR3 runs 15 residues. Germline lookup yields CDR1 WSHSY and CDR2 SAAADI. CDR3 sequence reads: CANSGPLVSTGEQFF. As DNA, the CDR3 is TGCGCCAACAGTGGACCACTAGTGAGTACCGGTGAGCAGTTCTTC.

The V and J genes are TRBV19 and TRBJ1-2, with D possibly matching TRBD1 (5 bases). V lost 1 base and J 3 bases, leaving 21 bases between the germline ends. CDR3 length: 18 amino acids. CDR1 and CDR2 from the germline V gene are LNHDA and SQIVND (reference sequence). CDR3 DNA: TGTGCCAGTAGTATAGGCGAAACTGGCAGGGTCCGGGACTATGGCTACACCTTC. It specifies CASSIGETGRVRDYGYTF. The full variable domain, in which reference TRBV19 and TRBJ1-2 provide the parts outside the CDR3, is DGGITQSPKYLFRKEGQNVTLSCEQNLNHDAMYWYRQDPGQGLRLIYYSQIVNDFQKGDIAEGYSVSREKKESFPLTVTSAQKNPTAFYLCASSIGETGRVRDYGYTFGSGTRLTVV.

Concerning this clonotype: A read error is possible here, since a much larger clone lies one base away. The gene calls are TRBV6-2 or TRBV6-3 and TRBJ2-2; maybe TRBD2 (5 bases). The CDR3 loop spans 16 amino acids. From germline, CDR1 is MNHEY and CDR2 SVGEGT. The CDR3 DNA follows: TGTGCCAGCAGTTACGGAAACCTGGCAGCCACCGGGGAGCTGCTTTTT. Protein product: CASSYGNLAATGELLF.

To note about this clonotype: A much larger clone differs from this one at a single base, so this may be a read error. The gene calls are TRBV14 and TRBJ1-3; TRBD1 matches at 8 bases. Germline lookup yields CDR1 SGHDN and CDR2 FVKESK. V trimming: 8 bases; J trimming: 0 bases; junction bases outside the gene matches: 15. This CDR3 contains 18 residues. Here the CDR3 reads CASGPFGGTGSSGNTIYF. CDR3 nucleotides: TGTGCCAGCGGCCCCTTCGGGGGGACAGGAAGCTCTGGAAACACCATATATTTT.

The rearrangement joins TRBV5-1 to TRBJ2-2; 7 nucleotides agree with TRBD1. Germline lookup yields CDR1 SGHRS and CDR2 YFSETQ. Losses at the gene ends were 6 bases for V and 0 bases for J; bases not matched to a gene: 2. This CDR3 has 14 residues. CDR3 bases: TGCGCCAGCACGGGACAGTCGAACACCGGGGAGCTGTTTTTT. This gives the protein CASTGQSNTGELFF.

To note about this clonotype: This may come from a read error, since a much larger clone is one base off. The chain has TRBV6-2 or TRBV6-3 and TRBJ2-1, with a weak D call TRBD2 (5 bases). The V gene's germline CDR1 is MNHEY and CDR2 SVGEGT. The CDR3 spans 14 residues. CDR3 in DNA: TGTGTCAGCAGTTACTTAAGTCTAGCCAATGAGCAGTTCTTC. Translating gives CVSSYLSLANEQFF.

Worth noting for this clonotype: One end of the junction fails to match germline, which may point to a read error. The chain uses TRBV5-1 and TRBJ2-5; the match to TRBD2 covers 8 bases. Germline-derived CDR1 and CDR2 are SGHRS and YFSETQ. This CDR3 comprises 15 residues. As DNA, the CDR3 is TGCGCCAGCAGCTTGGTCCTAGCGGGTGAGGAGACCCAGTGCTTC. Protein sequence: CASSLVLAGEETQCF.

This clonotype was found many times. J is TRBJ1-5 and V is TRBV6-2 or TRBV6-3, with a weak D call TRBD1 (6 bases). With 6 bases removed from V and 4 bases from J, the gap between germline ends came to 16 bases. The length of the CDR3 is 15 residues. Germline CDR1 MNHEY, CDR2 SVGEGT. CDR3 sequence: CASSPGQGRNQPQHF. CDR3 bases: TGTGCCAGCAGCCCGGGGCAGGGGAGAAATCAGCCCCAGCATTTT.

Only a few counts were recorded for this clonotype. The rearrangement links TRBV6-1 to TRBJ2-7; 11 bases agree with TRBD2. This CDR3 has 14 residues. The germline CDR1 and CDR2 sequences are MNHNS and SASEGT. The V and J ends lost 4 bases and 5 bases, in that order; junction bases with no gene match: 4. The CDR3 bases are TGTGCCAGCAGTGTCCTTAGCGGGAGGGACGAGCAGTACTTC. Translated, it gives CASSVLSGRDEQYF.

CDR3 loop: CASSRANSHVTQYF. The CDR3 DNA sequence: TGTGCCAGCAGCCGTGCGAACTCCCACGTGACGCAGTATTTT. This rearrangement joins TRBV7-9 to TRBJ2-3; no clear D. Germline CDR1 and CDR2: SEHNR and FQNEAQ (reference sequence). CDR3 length: 14 residues. Trimming removed 5 bases at V and 9 bases at J, with 18 bases between.

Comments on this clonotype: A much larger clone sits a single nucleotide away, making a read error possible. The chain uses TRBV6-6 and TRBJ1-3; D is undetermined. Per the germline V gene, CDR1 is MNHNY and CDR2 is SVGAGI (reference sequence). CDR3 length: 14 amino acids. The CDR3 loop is CANSYEGSRNTIYF. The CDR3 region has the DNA TGTGCCAACAGTTACGAAGGGAGCCGAAACACCATATATTTT.

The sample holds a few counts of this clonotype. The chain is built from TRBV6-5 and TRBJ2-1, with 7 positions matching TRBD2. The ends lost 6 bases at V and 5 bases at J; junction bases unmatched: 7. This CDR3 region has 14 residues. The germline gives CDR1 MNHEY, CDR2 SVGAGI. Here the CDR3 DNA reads TGTGCCAGCAGGCTCTCCGGGACTAACAATGAGCAGTTCTTC. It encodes CASRLSGTNNEQFF.

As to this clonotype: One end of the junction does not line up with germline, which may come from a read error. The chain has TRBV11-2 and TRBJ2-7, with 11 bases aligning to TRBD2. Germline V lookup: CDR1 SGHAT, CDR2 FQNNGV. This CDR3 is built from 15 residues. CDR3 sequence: CASSLILAGVNEQYF. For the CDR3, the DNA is TGTGCCAGTAGCTTAATACTAGCGGGAGTAAACGAGCAGTACTTC.

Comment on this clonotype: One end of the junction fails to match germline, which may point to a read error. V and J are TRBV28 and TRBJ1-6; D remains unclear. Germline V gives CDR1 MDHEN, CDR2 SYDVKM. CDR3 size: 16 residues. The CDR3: CASSVAVGSYNSLLHF. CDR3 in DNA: TGTGCCAGCAGCGTGGCTGTAGGGAGTTATAATTCACTCCTCCACTTT.

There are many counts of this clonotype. For the CDR3, the DNA is TGTGCCAGTCCACGCAACACCGGGGAGCTGTTTTTT. Translated: CASPRNTGELFF. The V call is TRBV11-2, the J call TRBJ2-2; no definite D call. Germline assignment: CDR1 SGHAT and CDR2 FQNNGV. This CDR3 region has 12 residues. The V end was cut by 9 bases, the J end by 2 bases, with 7 bases between.

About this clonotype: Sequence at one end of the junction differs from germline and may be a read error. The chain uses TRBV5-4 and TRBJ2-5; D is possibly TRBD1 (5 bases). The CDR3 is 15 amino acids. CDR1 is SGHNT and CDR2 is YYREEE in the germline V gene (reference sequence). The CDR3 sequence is CAGSSQAGIIETQYF. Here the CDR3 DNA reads TGTGCCGGCAGCTCACAGGCAGGGATCATAGAGACCCAGTACTTC.

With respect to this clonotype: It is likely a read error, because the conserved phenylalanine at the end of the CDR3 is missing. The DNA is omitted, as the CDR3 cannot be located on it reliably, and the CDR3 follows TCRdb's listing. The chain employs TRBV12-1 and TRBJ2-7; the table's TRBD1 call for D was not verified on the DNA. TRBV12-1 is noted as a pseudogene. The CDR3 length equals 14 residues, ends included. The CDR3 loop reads CASSLKQGTHEQYS.

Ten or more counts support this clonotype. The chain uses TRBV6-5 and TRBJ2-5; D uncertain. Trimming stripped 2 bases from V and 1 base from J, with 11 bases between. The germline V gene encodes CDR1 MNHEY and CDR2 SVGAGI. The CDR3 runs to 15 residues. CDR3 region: CASSYRGRSQETQYF. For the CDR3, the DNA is TGTGCCAGCAGTTACCGCGGACGGTCCCAAGAGACCCAGTACTTC.

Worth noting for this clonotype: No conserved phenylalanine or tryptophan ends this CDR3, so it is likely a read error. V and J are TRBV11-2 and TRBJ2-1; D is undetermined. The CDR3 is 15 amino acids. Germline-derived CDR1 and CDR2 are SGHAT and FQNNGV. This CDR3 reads CASSKRLVSYNGQFL. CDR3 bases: TGTGCCAGCAGCAAACGCCTTGTCTCCTACAATGGGCAGTTCTTA.

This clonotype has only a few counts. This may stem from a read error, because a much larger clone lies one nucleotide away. CDR3: CASSTSPYEQYF. Written as DNA, the CDR3 is TGTGCCAGCAGTACATCCCCCTACGAGCAGTACTTC. V and J are TRBV12-3 or TRBV12-4 and TRBJ2-7; D is uncertain. The CDR3 has 12 residues. Between the trimmed V and J ends, which lost 5 bases and 2 bases, there was a span of 7 bases.